One and the same sample provided the 17 T cell receptor beta chains below, sequenced in a study of post-analysis software for immune sequencing data. Prepared libraries of TCR beta cDNA carried unique molecular identifiers. A single record per CDR3 protein comes from TCRdb applying MiXCR to the PCR reads. The sample records about 150,000 distinct CDR3 sequences, about 29% being singletons. Their target antigens are unknown. Regarding the study as a whole: TRBV segments more frequent in patients than in controls numbered about five and included TRBV5-6, TRBV5-1 and TRBV20-1.

The sequenced sample consisted of blood. Receptors originate from a girl aged 10 to 17 with multiple sclerosis.

Regarding this clonotype: Possible read error: a much larger clone is one base away. This chain uses TRBV20-1 with TRBJ2-5; 10 bases are a match to TRBD2. Germline V lookup: CDR1 DFQATT, CDR2 SNEGSKA (reference sequence). This CDR3 has 14 amino acids. V shed 3 bases and J 4 bases; nucleotides not matched to a gene: 5. The CDR3 sequence is CSASLAGERETQYF. For the CDR3, the DNA is TGCAGTGCTAGTCTAGCGGGAGAGCGAGAGACCCAGTACTTC.

This chain uses TRBV3-1 with TRBJ1-2, with TRBD1 matching over 12 bases. Germline-derived CDR1 and CDR2 are LGHDT and YNNKEL (reference sequence). This CDR3 comprises 17 residues. Trimming cost V 4 bases and J 2 bases; bases outside gene matches: 8. The CDR3 bases are TGTGCCAGCAGCCGACCTTCCGGGACAGGGGGCAACTATGGCTACACCTTC. Protein: CASSRPSGTGGNYGYTF.

Ten or more counts support this clonotype. The CDR3 loop reads CASSFNKNTEAFF. Here the CDR3 DNA reads TGTGCCAGCAGCTTTAACAAGAACACTGAAGCTTTCTTT. The chain joins TRBV6-5 to TRBJ1-1; D remains ambiguous. Trimming removed 6 bases from V and 1 base from J, with 9 bases in between. The germline gives CDR1 MNHEY, CDR2 SVGAGI. This CDR3 is 13 amino acids long.

This clonotype was seen a few times. V usage is TRBV20-1 and J usage is TRBJ1-1; D not resolved. The CDR3 sequence is 13 residues long. The ends were cut back, 6 bases at V and 0 bases at J, with 11 bases in the middle. CDR1 is DFQATT and CDR2 is SNEGSKA in the germline V gene (reference sequence). The CDR3 nucleotides read TGCAGTGCCCCCCCCGGGGTGAACACTGAAGCTTTCTTT. It encodes CSAPPGVNTEAFF.

This clonotype was seen a few times. The chain links TRBV27 to TRBJ1-4, with a possible D match to TRBD1 (5 bases). The length of the CDR3 is 15 residues. Germline V lookup: CDR1 MNHEY, CDR2 SMNVEV (reference sequence). V gave up 7 bases and J gave up 3 bases, with 15 bases separating them. CDR3 protein: CASKESGTANEKLFF. CDR3 nucleotides: TGTGCCAGCAAGGAGAGCGGGACGGCTAATGAAAAACTGTTTTTT. Full variable domain (missing parts from reference TRBV27 and TRBJ1-4): EAQVTQNPRYLITVTGKKLTVTCSQNMNHEYMSWYRQDPGLGLRQIYYSMNVEVTDKGDVPEGYKVSRKEKRNFPLILESPSPNQTSLYFCASKESGTANEKLFFGSGTQLSVL.

A few counts support this clonotype. V gene TRBV12-3 or TRBV12-4 combines with J gene TRBJ2-4; D is perhaps TRBD2 (6 bases). The CDR3 sequence is 17 residues long. V was trimmed by 3 bases and J by 0 bases, leaving 15 bases between them. CDR3 amino acids: CASSFPLDYAAKNIQYF. CDR3 sequence (DNA): TGTGCCAGCAGTTTCCCCTTGGACTACGCAGCCAAAAACATTCAGTACTTC.

Only one count was recorded for this clonotype. The V and J genes are TRBV5-5 and TRBJ1-5; D is unresolved. CDR3 length: 16 amino acids. The V end lost 0 bases, the J end lost 1 base, and 11 bases lay between the germline ends. Germline loops: CDR1 SGHKS, CDR2 YYEKEE (reference sequence). CDR3 sequence: CASSLGSARSNQPQHF. CDR3 in DNA: TGTGCCAGCAGCTTGGGTTCAGCTAGGAGCAATCAGCCCCAGCATTTT.

This clonotype has just a few counts. The V gene is TRBV20-1, the J gene TRBJ2-1, with D maybe TRBD2 (6 bases). The V gene lost 4 bases and the J gene lost 4 bases, with 14 bases spanning the gap. The CDR3 extends over 14 amino acids. CDR1 is DFQATT and CDR2 is SNEGSKA in the germline V gene (reference sequence). CDR3 DNA sequence: TGCAGTGCTAAAACTGGGACTTATTACAATGAGCAGTTCTTC. This codes for CSAKTGTYYNEQFF.

As for this clonotype: One end of the junction varies from germline; a read error may be responsible. The V gene is TRBV20-1, the J gene TRBJ2-3; TRBD1 is a possible D gene (6 bases). The CDR3 totals 15 residues. The germline V gene encodes CDR1 DFQATT and CDR2 SNEGSKA (reference sequence). CDR3 bases: TGCAATGCTAGAGATCTGAGACAGGACCAGGGGACGCAGTATTTT. It translates to CNARDLRQDQGTQYF.

This clonotype was observed many times. The CDR3 nucleotides read TGTGCCAGCACCAGGGACAGGGGTAGTGGCTACACCTTC. This codes for CASTRDRGSGYTF. The rearrangement joins TRBV7-6 to TRBJ1-2, with 10 bases fitting TRBD1. The germline gives CDR1 SGHVS, CDR2 FNYEAQ. The CDR3 spans 13 residues. Trimming cost V 7 bases and J 7 bases; bases outside gene matches: 6. Using reference TRBV7-6 and TRBJ1-2 for the parts outside the CDR3, the full variable domain is GAGVSQSPRYKVTKRGQDVALRCDPISGHVSLYWYRQALGQGPEFLTYFNYEAQQDKSGLPNDRFSAERPEGSISTLTIQRTEQRDSAMYRCASTRDRGSGYTFGSGTRLTVV.

This clonotype has a single count. Given a much more abundant clone one base away, this may be a read error. CDR3 nucleotides: TGCACCAGCAGCCAAGACAGCCCAGGGCTGGAGACCCAGTACTTC. It is translated as CTSSQDSPGLETQYF. The V call is TRBV4-1, the J call TRBJ2-5, with D maybe TRBD1 (5 bases). CDR3 length equals 15 residues. From germline, CDR1 is MGHRA and CDR2 YSYEKL.

This clonotype was detected a few times. The chain couples TRBV20-1 to TRBJ2-7, with TRBD2 matching 14 bases. J gave up 11 bases and V 1 base, and 16 bases lay outside the gene matches. Germline V gives CDR1 DFQATT, CDR2 SNEGSKA (reference sequence). The CDR3 covers 17 residues. The CDR3 DNA sequence: TGCAGTGCTAGAGTCCCTAGCGGACTAGCGGGAGGCCTTCGTGAGTACTTC. This codes for CSARVPSGLAGGLREYF.

Comment on this clonotype: One junction end does not reproduce the germline sequence, and a read error may be involved. This chain connects TRBV7-9 to TRBJ2-1; TRBD2 agrees at 9 bases. Germline V CDR1 and CDR2: SEHNR, FQNEAQ (reference sequence). The CDR3 sequence is 15 residues long. CDR3 bases: TGTGCCAACAGCTCGACTAGCGGAAGCTACAATGAGCAGTTCTTC. This gives the protein CANSSTSGSYNEQFF.

The chain couples TRBV7-2 to TRBJ2-3, with 11 bases aligning to TRBD2. Losses at the gene ends were 4 bases for V and 0 bases for J; bases not matched to a gene: 15. This CDR3 has 20 amino acids. Per the germline V gene, CDR1 is SGHTA and CDR2 is FQGNSA. CDR3 in amino acids: CASSYSLLAGAGSSTDTQYF. In DNA form, the CDR3 reads TGTGCCAGCAGCTATTCCTTACTAGCGGGAGCGGGGTCTAGCACAGATACGCAGTATTTT.

Many counts were recorded for this clonotype. The chain has TRBV4-1 and TRBJ1-2; no definite D call. This CDR3 is 13 amino acids long. V was cut by 6 bases and J by 3 bases, with 11 bases left in between. The germline V gene encodes CDR1 MGHRA and CDR2 YSYEKL. CDR3 sequence reads: CASSRWVDYGYTF. The CDR3 nucleotides are TGCGCCAGCAGTCGCTGGGTTGACTATGGCTACACCTTC.

This clonotype was detected many times. The CDR3 is CATSRELAGVSDTQYF. CDR3 DNA sequence: TGTGCCACCAGCAGAGAACTAGCGGGAGTTTCAGATACGCAGTATTTT. The chain is built from TRBV15 and TRBJ2-3; 11 bases match TRBD2. This CDR3 comprises 16 residues. Germline V lookup: CDR1 LNHNV, CDR2 YYDKDF (reference sequence). J gave up 4 bases and V 0 bases, and 3 bases lay outside the gene matches.

V is TRBV5-5 and J is TRBJ1-2; D remains ambiguous. The CDR3 loop spans 15 amino acids. Trimming shortened V by 4 bases and J by 1 base, and 14 bases separated the two germline ends. Looked up from germline, CDR1 is SGHKS and CDR2 is YYEKEE (reference sequence). The CDR3 DNA follows: TGTGCCAGCAGCCACGACGCGGGCAGTAACTATGGCTACACCTTC. It yields the protein CASSHDAGSNYGYTF.